These 14 T cell receptor beta chains share one sample of origin, sequenced in a study of T cell responses to AZD1222 COVID-19 vaccine. Sequenced by immunoSEQ multiplex PCR; TCRdb stores in-frame clones only, minus some. The table lists 110,000 or so clones, 88% of them singletons. The source was peripheral blood, collected 28 days after the second AZD1222 dose. The receptors stem from an adult who received the AZD1222 COVID-19 vaccine.

This rearrangement joins TRBV6-5 to TRBJ1-2, with TRBD1 matching 10 bases. The germline gives CDR1 MNHEY, CDR2 SVGAGI. The CDR3 totals 12 residues. V lost 6 bases to trimming and J lost 8 bases; unmatched junction nucleotides: 3. The CDR3 bases are TGTGCCAGCAGCCAGACAGGGGGCGGCTACACCTTC. This gives the protein CASSQTGGGYTF.

V usage is TRBV6-1 and J usage is TRBJ2-2; TRBD1 matches at 9 bases. Losses at the gene ends were 2 bases for V and 5 bases for J; bases not matched to a gene: 12. CDR3 length: 18 amino acids. Germline V gives CDR1 MNHNS, CDR2 SASEGT. CDR3 in amino acids: CASSEFYPGTGQTGELFF. CDR3 DNA: TGTGCCAGCAGTGAATTCTACCCCGGGACAGGGCAGACCGGGGAGCTGTTTTTT.

This chain links TRBV3-1 (or the pseudogene TRBV3-2) with TRBJ2-5; D is ambiguous. Germline V gene data show CDR1 as LGHDT and CDR2 as YNNKEL (reference sequence). Between the trimmed V and J ends, which lost 0 bases and 7 bases, there was a span of 9 bases. The CDR3 loop spans 13 amino acids. The CDR3 DNA is TGTGCCAGCAGCCAAGACCAGGAAGGGACCCAGTACTTC. Translation gives CASSQDQEGTQYF.

The chain links TRBV5-1 to TRBJ1-5, with 7 bases that match TRBD1. Germline CDR1 SGHRS, CDR2 YFSETQ. J lost 5 bases, V lost 4 bases, and 9 bases had no gene match. There are 15 residues in the CDR3. The CDR3 DNA follows: TGCGCCAGCAGCCCGCAGGGACAGTCTCATCAGCCCCAGCATTTT. Amino acids: CASSPQGQSHQPQHF.

This clone turned up a few times. This chain uses TRBV7-2 with TRBJ2-3; 10 nucleotides agree with TRBD2. J lost 4 bases, V lost 5 bases, and 9 bases had no gene match. There are 16 residues in the CDR3. Looked up from germline, CDR1 is SGHTA and CDR2 is FQGNSA. CDR3 loop: CASSPQGLATPDTQYF. The CDR3 DNA reads as TGTGCCAGCAGCCCACAGGGACTAGCGACCCCAGATACGCAGTATTTT.

The chain is built from TRBV6-5 and TRBJ2-7, with D unresolved. The CDR3 runs to 11 residues. V gave up 6 bases and J gave up 3 bases, with 6 bases separating them. Per germline, CDR1 MNHEY and CDR2 SVGAGI. CDR3 DNA: TGTGCCAGCAGATCAAACTACGAGCAGTACTTC. Its protein is CASRSNYEQYF.

The chain carries TRBV24-1 and TRBJ1-2; D gene uncertain. Germline V gene data show CDR1 as KGHDR and CDR2 as SFDVKD. The CDR3 length is 17 residues. V dropped 0 bases and J dropped 2 bases, with 15 bases sitting between them. CDR3 sequence reads: CATSDLLGPNANYGYTF. The CDR3 region has the DNA TGTGCCACCAGTGATTTGCTCGGGCCCAACGCCAACTATGGCTACACCTTC.

This chain connects TRBV10-3 to TRBJ2-7; possibly TRBD1 or TRBD2 for D (6 bases each). Germline V gene lookup returns CDR1 ENHRY and CDR2 SYGVKD. V was pared by 6 bases and J by 0 bases, with 15 bases between. This CDR3 spans 15 amino acids. In DNA form, the CDR3 reads TGTGCCATCAGAGAGGGGGGTTCAAACTCCTACGAGCAGTACTTC. Amino acids: CAIREGGSNSYEQYF.

The chain combines TRBV12-3 or TRBV12-4 with TRBJ1-5, with unresolved D. The CDR3 sequence is 12 residues long. V was cut by 6 bases and J by 4 bases, with 7 bases left in between. CDR3 region: CASRTLNQPQHF. Here the CDR3 DNA reads TGTGCCAGCAGGACCTTGAATCAGCCCCAGCATTTT.

This chain links TRBV10-3 with TRBJ2-7; D may be TRBD2 (5 bases). The V end was cut by 0 bases, the J end by 1 base, with 13 bases between. The CDR3 contains 16 residues. Germline-derived CDR1 and CDR2 are ENHRY and SYGVKD. DNA of the CDR3: TGTGCCATCAGTGAGTCTTCGGTTACGGGATCCTACGAGCAGTACTTC. Translating it yields CAISESSVTGSYEQYF.

The gene calls are TRBV27 and TRBJ1-3; D unclear. Trimming removed 6 bases from V and 0 bases from J, with 12 bases in between. The length of the CDR3 is 15 residues. Germline CDR1 and CDR2: MNHEY and SMNVEV (reference sequence). The chain's CDR3 is CASRDKKGSGNTIYF. DNA of the CDR3: TGTGCCAGCAGGGATAAAAAAGGCTCTGGAAACACCATATATTTT.

The CDR3 loop is CASSYSTRAPGYGYTF. DNA of the CDR3: TGTGCCAGCAGTTACTCCACCAGGGCGCCGGGGTATGGCTACACCTTC. The rearrangement links TRBV6-5 to TRBJ1-2; a possible D gene is TRBD1 (5 bases). V was clipped by 0 bases and J by 5 bases, with 16 bases between them. CDR1 and CDR2 (germline): MNHEY, SVGAGI. This CDR3 region has 16 residues.

V gene TRBV4-3 combines with J gene TRBJ2-1; a weak D match, TRBD2 (5 bases). The CDR3 consists of 13 residues. The germline gives CDR1 LGHNA, CDR2 YSLEER. Between the trimmed V and J ends, which lost 0 bases and 7 bases, there was a span of 7 bases. The CDR3 loop reads CASSQEWENEQFF. The DNA for the CDR3 is TGCGCCAGCAGCCAAGAGTGGGAGAATGAGCAGTTCTTC.

This clone came up a few times. This chain links TRBV28 with TRBJ1-4; D is unclear. V was clipped by 1 base and J by 0 bases, with 6 bases between them. This CDR3 spans 15 amino acids. Germline CDR1 and CDR2: MDHEN and SYDVKM. DNA for the CDR3: TGTGCCAGCAGTTTATTGGCCGCAACTAATGAAAAACTGTTTTTT. The encoded protein is CASSLLAATNEKLFF.